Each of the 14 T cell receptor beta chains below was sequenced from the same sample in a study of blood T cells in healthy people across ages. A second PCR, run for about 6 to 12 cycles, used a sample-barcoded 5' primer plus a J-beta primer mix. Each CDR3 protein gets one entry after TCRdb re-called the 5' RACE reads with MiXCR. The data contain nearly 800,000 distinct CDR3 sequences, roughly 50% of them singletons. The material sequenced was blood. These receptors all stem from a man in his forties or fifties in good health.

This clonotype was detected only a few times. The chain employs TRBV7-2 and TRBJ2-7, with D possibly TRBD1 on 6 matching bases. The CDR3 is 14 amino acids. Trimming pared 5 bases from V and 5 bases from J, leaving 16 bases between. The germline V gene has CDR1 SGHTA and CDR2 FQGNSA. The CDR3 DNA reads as TGTGCCAGCAGCAGAGGCGACTCAGGGGACGAGCAGTACTTC. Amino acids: CASSRGDSGDEQYF.

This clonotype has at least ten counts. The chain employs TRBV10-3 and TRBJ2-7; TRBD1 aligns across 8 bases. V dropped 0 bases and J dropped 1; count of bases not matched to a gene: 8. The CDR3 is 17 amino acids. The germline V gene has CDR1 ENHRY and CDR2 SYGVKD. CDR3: CAISESPDRGKSYEQYF. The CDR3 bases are TGTGCCATCAGTGAGTCGCCCGACAGGGGTAAGTCCTACGAGCAGTACTTC.

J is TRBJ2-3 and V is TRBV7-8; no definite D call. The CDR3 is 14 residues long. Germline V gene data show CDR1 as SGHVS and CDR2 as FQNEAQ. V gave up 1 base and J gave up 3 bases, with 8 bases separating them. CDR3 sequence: CASSLGVRTDTQYF. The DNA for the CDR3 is TGTGCCAGCAGCTTAGGGGTTCGGACAGATACGCAGTATTTT.

The CDR3 nucleotides are TGTGCCAGCAGGGGGTTCGCGGGAGTGGGCAATGAGCAGTTCTTC. Translated, it gives CASRGFAGVGNEQFF. The chain combines TRBV2 with TRBJ2-1; TRBD2 aligns across 7 bases. There are 15 residues in the CDR3. V shed 6 bases and J 6 bases; nucleotides not matched to a gene: 11. Germline loops: CDR1 SNHLY, CDR2 FYNNEI. Filled out from reference TRBV2 and TRBJ2-1, the complete variable domain reads EPEVTQTPSHQVTQMGQEVILRCVPISNHLYFYWYRQILGQKVEFLVSFYNNEISEKSEIFDDQFSVERPDGSNFTLKIRSTKLEDSAMYFCASRGFAGVGNEQFFGPGTRLTVL.

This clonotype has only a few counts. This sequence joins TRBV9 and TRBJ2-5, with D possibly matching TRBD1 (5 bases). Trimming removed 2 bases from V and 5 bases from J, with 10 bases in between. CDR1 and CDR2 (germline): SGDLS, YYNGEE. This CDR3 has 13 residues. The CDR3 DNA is TGTGCCAGCAGCGTCACAGGATTCGAGACCCAGTACTTC. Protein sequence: CASSVTGFETQYF.

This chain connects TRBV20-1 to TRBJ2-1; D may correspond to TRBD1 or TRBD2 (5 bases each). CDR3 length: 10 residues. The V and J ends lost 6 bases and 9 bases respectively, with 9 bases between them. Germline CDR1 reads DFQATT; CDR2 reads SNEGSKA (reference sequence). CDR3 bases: TGCAGTGCCCCCGGGGCTGAGCAGTTCTTC. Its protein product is CSAPGAEQFF.

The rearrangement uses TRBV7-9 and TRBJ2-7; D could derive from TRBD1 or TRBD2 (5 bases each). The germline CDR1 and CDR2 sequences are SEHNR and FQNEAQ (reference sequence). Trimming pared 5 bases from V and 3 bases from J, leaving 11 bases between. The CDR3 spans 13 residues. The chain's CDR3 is CASSGTPYYEQYF. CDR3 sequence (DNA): TGTGCCAGCAGCGGGACGCCGTACTACGAGCAGTACTTC.

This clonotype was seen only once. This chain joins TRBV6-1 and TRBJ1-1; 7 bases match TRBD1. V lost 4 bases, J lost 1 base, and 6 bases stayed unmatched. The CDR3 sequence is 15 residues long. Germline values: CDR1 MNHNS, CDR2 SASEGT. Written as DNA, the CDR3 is TGTGCCAGCAGTGCGTGGACAGGAGAGAACACTGAAGCTTTCTTT. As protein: CASSAWTGENTEAFF.

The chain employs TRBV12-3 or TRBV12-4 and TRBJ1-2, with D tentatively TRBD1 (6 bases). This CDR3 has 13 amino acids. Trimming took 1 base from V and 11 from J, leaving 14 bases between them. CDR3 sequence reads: CASSLGQGMSYTF. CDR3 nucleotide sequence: TGTGCCAGCAGTTTAGGGCAGGGGATGTCTTACACCTTC.

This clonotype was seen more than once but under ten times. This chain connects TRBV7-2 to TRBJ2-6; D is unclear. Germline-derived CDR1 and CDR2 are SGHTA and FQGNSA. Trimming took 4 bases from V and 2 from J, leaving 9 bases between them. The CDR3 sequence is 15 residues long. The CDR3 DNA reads TGTGCCAGCAGCTCCTACAGAGCTGGGGCCAACGTCCTGACTTTC. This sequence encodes CASSSYRAGANVLTF.

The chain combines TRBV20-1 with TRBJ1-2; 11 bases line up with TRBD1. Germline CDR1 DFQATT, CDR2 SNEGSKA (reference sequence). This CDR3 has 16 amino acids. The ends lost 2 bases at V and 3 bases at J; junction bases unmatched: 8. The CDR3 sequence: CSARRGQGGGYYGYTF. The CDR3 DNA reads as TGCAGTGCTAGAAGGGGACAGGGGGGAGGATACTATGGCTACACCTTC.

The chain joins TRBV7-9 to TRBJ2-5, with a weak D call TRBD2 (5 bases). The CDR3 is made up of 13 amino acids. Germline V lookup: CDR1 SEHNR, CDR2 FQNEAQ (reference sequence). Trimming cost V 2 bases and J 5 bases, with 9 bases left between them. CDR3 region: CASSLLPGETQYF. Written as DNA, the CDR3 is TGTGCCAGCAGCTTACTGCCGGGGGAGACCCAGTACTTC.

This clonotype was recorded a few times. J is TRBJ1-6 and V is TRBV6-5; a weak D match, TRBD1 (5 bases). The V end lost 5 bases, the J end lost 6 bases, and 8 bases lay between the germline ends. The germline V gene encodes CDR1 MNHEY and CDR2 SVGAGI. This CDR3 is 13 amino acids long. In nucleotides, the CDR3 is TGTGCCAGCAGTAGGGGAGTTAATTCACCCCTCCACTTT. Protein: CASSRGVNSPLHF.

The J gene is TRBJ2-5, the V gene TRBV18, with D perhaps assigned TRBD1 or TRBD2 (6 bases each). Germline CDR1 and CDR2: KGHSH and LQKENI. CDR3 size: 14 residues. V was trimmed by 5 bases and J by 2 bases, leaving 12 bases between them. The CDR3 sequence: CASSSGAGQETQYF. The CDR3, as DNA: TGTGCCAGCTCATCGGGGGCAGGACAAGAGACCCAGTACTTC.